This T cell receptor beta chain was observed in a study of cytomegalovirus exposure and HLA in healthy donors. Study conclusions and caveats: Subsequent analysis showed first-cohort TCR clusters tending to co-occur in approximately 120 validation repertoires. Most TCR sequences proved rare, with some public TCRs found in many donors.

Only in-frame clones appear in the TCRdb table, and some are missing; sequencing was by immunoSEQ multiplex PCR. There are about 64,000 clones in the sample; 80% to 90% occur only once, and approximately 1.5% lies in the top ten. Worth noting for this clone: Antigen: not known.

The V gene end was trimmed by 0 bases and the J gene end by 0 bases; junction bases not matched to a gene: 1. Germline V gives CDR1 SGDLS, CDR2 YYNGEE. The CDR3 spans 15 residues. The TCR originated in a woman in her late teens or twenties in good health and CMV-seronegative. Sequencing was performed on PBMCs. J is TRBJ2-7 and V is TRBV9; 9 bases align to TRBD2. DNA of the CDR3: TGTGCCAGCAGCGTAGGACTAGCGGCCTCCTACGAGCAGTACTTC. This gives the protein CASSVGLAASYEQYF.